This T cell receptor beta chain was profiled in a study of PD-L1 blockade in urothelial cancer. Specified time point: pretreatment peripheral blood. Profiling relied on immunoSEQ multiplex PCR, and the TCRdb table lists in-frame clones only, not all of them. The table lists more than 55,000 clones, roughly four fifths of them singletons, with around 6% in the top ten. The TCR comes from a man in his 70s with urothelial cancer. The source was PBMCs, collected around atezolizumab (anti-PD-L1) treatment.

DNA for the CDR3: TGTGCCAGCAGTGATGACGGGGTAAACACTGAAGCTTTCTTT. This codes for CASSDDGVNTEAFF. This sequence joins TRBV6-1 and TRBJ1-1; no firm D call. Trimming took off 3 bases at V and 2 bases at J, with 10 bases between the two ends. In germline, CDR1 is MNHNS, CDR2 SASEGT. This CDR3 comprises 14 residues.